These 5 T cell receptor beta chains came from one sample sequenced in a study of T cell responses to AZD1222 COVID-19 vaccine. The repertoire was sequenced with immunoSEQ multiplex PCR; TCRdb's copy has only in-frame clones and lacks some. The repertoire holds some 88,000 clones, with roughly nine tenths as singletons. Sequenced material: peripheral blood, taken on day 0 of AZD1222 vaccination. These receptors all stem from an adult in good health.

The gene calls are TRBV29-1 and TRBJ2-2; D uncertain. Germline V CDR1 and CDR2: SQVTM, ANQGSEA. The V gene lost 7 bases and the J gene lost 6 bases, with 9 bases spanning the gap. The CDR3 loop spans 11 amino acids. The CDR3 bases are TGCAGCGCCTCGGCGGCCGGGGAGCTGTTTTTT. Translated: CSASAAGELFF.

This rearrangement joins TRBV15 to TRBJ2-1; a possible D gene is TRBD2 (6 bases). The CDR3 totals 15 residues. The V gene lost 5 bases and the J gene lost 5 bases, with 16 bases spanning the gap. Germline V lookup: CDR1 LNHNV, CDR2 YYDKDF (reference sequence). CDR3 residues: CATSPPGALNNEQFF. The CDR3 coding sequence is TGTGCCACCAGCCCGCCGGGAGCGCTCAACAATGAGCAGTTCTTC.

The chain couples TRBV6-6 to TRBJ2-1, with D maybe TRBD2 (6 bases). The CDR3 loop spans 12 amino acids. The V gene lost 8 bases and the J gene lost 1 base, with 6 bases spanning the gap. The germline gives CDR1 MNHNY, CDR2 SVGAGI (reference sequence). CDR3 region: CASAGSYNEQFF. CDR3 nucleotides: TGTGCCAGCGCGGGGTCCTACAATGAGCAGTTCTTC.

The V call is TRBV21-1, the J call TRBJ2-7. TRBV21-1 is termed a pseudogene. This CDR3 has 13 residues. This CDR3 reads CAPHGTETYEQYF. The CDR3 nucleotides read TGTGCCCCCCACGGGACGGAGACCTACGAGCAGTACTTC.

This clone was picked up one time. V is TRBV29-1 and J is TRBJ2-7; 10 bases align to TRBD2. The CDR3 has 14 amino acids. Trimming took 6 bases from V and 2 from J; bases not matched to a gene: 7. Germline CDR1 SQVTM, CDR2 ANQGSEA. This CDR3 reads CSVGGTSATYEQYF. CDR3 DNA: TGCAGCGTGGGAGGGACTAGCGCTACCTACGAGCAGTACTTC.